This T cell receptor beta chain is drawn from a study of OX40 agonist ivuxolimab in advanced cancers. Study at large: Ivuxolimab, an antibody acting as an agonist of OX40 (CD134), was used to treat patients. Cancers in dose escalation were hepatocellular, melanoma, renal cell and head and neck. General observations from the study: Partial responders receiving 0.1-3.0 mg/kg showed among the lowest clonal expansion. Both CD4+ and CD8+ T cell populations in blood had undergone clonal expansion by week 6 at 0.1 to 3.0 mg/kg.

Comment on this clone: Its cognate antigen is unknown.

The CDR3 sequence is 12 residues long. V lost 2 bases, J lost 5 bases, and 10 bases lay in between. CDR1 GTSNPN and CDR2 SVGIG come from the germline V gene (reference sequence). Here immunoSEQ multiplex PCR was the method, and the copy in TCRdb shows in-frame clones only, minus some. The table shows more than 50,000 clones, with around 90% occurring only once. The material sequenced was CD4+ or CD8+ T cells sorted from blood, taken in a trial of the OX40 agonist ivuxolimab. The J gene is TRBJ2-7, the V gene TRBV30, with a weak D call TRBD1 (6 bases). This TCR was recovered from an adult with an advanced solid tumor such as melanoma, head and neck, liver or kidney cancer. This CDR3 reads CAWSPTGNEQYF. CDR3 in DNA: TGTGCCTGGAGTCCGACAGGAAACGAGCAGTACTTC.